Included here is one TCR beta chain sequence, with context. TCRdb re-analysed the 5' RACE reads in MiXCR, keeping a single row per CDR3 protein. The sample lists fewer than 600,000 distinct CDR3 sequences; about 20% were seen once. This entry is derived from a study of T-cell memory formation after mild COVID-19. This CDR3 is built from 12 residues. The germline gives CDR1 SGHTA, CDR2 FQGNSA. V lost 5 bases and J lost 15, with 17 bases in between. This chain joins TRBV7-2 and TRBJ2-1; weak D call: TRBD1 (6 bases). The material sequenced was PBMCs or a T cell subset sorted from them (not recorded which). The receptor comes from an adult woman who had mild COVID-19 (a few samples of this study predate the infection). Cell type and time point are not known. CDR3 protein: CASSPRPRGLFF. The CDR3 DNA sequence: TGTGCCAGCAGCCCTAGACCCAGGGGCCTGTTCTTC.